Presented here are 15 T cell receptor beta chains from one specimen sequenced in a study of Tregs in tolerant kidney transplant recipients (dated by TCRdb to between 2018 and 2021). The library was prepared using the immunoSEQ multiplex PCR assay. TCRdb mirrors the immuneACCESS table, restricted to in-frame sequences. Some clones are absent from its copies; in checked studies, under half trace to an unresolved V gene, and the reason for the others is unknown. The sample table holds tens of thousands of clones, of which around 93% were seen once. The top ten clonotypes cover approximately 0.35% of the sample. Explained via the paper, the time point label denotes: blood sample drawn before combined kidney and bone marrow transplant. The sequences come from Tregs from blood, collected before the transplant. Receptors were obtained from a human donor who received a combined kidney and bone marrow transplant.

The V call is TRBV11-2, the J call TRBJ2-7; D not resolved. V was pared by 7 bases and J by 1 base, with 11 bases between. Per the germline V gene, CDR1 is SGHAT and CDR2 is FQNNGV. This CDR3 has 13 amino acids. In nucleotides, the CDR3 is TGTGCCAGCAAGGGAATAGTTTCCTACGAGCAGTACTTC. This encodes CASKGIVSYEQYF. Looking up the rest from reference TRBV11-2 and TRBJ2-7 gives the full variable domain: EAGVAQSPRYKIIEKRQSVAFWCNPISGHATLYWYQQILGQGPKLLIQFQNNGVVDDSQLPKDRFSAERLKGVDSTLKIQPAKLEDSAVYLCASKGIVSYEQYFGPGTRLTVT.

This chain links TRBV23-1 with TRBJ2-5, with D unclear. TRBV23-1 is recorded as an ORF, its role being uncertain. The V and J ends lost 6 bases and 1 base respectively, with 9 bases between them. The CDR3 contains 13 residues. CDR3 coding DNA: TGCGCCAGCAGCCAACACTTCCAAGAGACCCAGTACTTC. Amino acid sequence: CASSQHFQETQYF.

This clone occurred once. The V call is TRBV5-1, the J call TRBJ2-3; maybe TRBD1 (7 bases). Germline V gene sequence: CDR1 SGHRS, CDR2 YFSETQ. Trimming shortened V by 0 bases and J by 7 bases, and 15 bases separated the two germline ends. The length of the CDR3 is 15 residues. CDR3 coding DNA: TGCGCCAGCAGCTTGGAGGCAGGGGGAGGTAATACGCAGTATTTT. It yields the protein CASSLEAGGGNTQYF.

This chain links TRBV9 with TRBJ2-2; 10 nucleotides match TRBD2. Germline values: CDR1 SGDLS, CDR2 YYNGEE. The junction had 4 bases not matched to a gene; V was cut back by 4 bases and J by 7 bases. The CDR3 is 14 amino acids. The CDR3 region has the DNA TGTGCCAGCAGCAAGGGACTAGCGTTCGGGGAGCTGTTTTTT. This encodes CASSKGLAFGELFF.

For this clone: Other DNA sequences in the same sample also yield this CDR3. The chain links TRBV6-6 to TRBJ1-4; D remains ambiguous. The CDR3 loop spans 14 amino acids. Trimming took 8 bases from V and 0 from J, leaving 10 bases between them. Germline CDR1 reads MNHNY; CDR2 reads SVGAGI (reference sequence). CDR3 residues: CASYKPTTNEKLFF. CDR3 DNA sequence: TGTGCCAGCTACAAGCCCACAACTAATGAAAAACTGTTTTTT.

This chain links TRBV7-3 with TRBJ2-5; 7 positions agree with TRBD1. The CDR3 loop spans 14 amino acids. Per the germline V gene, CDR1 is SGHTA and CDR2 is FQGTGA. V lost 4 bases and J lost 4; bases outside the gene matches: 6. CDR3 DNA: TGTGCCAGCAGCTCGACAGGGATCACAGAGACCCAGTACTTC. Translating it yields CASSSTGITETQYF.

V gene TRBV19 combines with J gene TRBJ2-1; D gene uncertain. The germline V gene encodes CDR1 LNHDA and CDR2 SQIVND (reference sequence). V gave up 1 base and J gave up 2 bases, with 12 bases separating them. The CDR3 runs 16 residues. CDR3 protein: CASSIGSSPPYNEQFF. The CDR3 bases are TGTGCCAGTAGTATAGGTAGCAGCCCGCCCTACAATGAGCAGTTCTTC.

This clone appeared once. V usage is TRBV5-1 and J usage is TRBJ2-3; no reliable D call. CDR3 size: 14 residues. With 5 bases removed from V and 1 base from J, the gap between germline ends came to 11 bases. Germline lookup yields CDR1 SGHRS and CDR2 YFSETQ. The CDR3 DNA is TGCGCCAGCAGGCTGGCTGGGGGCACAGATACGCAGTATTTT. This sequence encodes CASRLAGGTDTQYF.

The chain links TRBV6-1 to TRBJ1-6, with TRBD1 matching over 8 bases. Trimming at V came to 4 bases and at J to 4 bases, leaving 3 bases not matched to a gene. Germline V gene data show CDR1 as MNHNS and CDR2 as SASEGT. This CDR3 spans 15 amino acids. The CDR3 loop is CASSGTGMYNSPLHF. The CDR3 DNA is TGTGCCAGCAGTGGGACAGGGATGTATAATTCACCCCTCCACTTT.

This sequence joins TRBV5-1 and TRBJ2-2; no clear D. CDR3 length: 15 amino acids. Between the trimmed V and J ends, which lost 0 bases and 2 bases, there was a span of 8 bases. CDR1 and CDR2 (germline): SGHRS, YFSETQ. CDR3 in DNA: TGCGCCAGCAGCTTGGTGGTTGGTAACACCGGGGAGCTGTTTTTT. Amino acid sequence: CASSLVVGNTGELFF.

The count of this clone is one. The rearrangement uses TRBV5-1 and TRBJ2-5; D is unclear. The CDR3 runs 13 residues. Germline lookup yields CDR1 SGHRS and CDR2 YFSETQ. Trimming removed 4 bases from V and 1 base from J, with 8 bases in between. DNA of the CDR3: TGCGCCAGCAGCATGACATTCCAAGAGACCCAGTACTTC. Its translation: CASSMTFQETQYF.

This clone has more than one count but fewer than ten. This rearrangement joins TRBV11-3 to TRBJ2-7, with TRBD2 matching 9 bases. V gave up 0 bases and J gave up 5 bases; unmatched junction bases: 5. The CDR3 totals 15 residues. Germline V gene data show CDR1 as SGHNT and CDR2 as YENEEA. Written as DNA, the CDR3 is TGTGCCAGCAGCTTAGAGGCGGGAGGGCCCCACGAGCAGTACTTC. This encodes CASSLEAGGPHEQYF.

This clone was recorded only once. V gene TRBV18 combines with J gene TRBJ1-2; D may be TRBD1 (6 bases). V lost 6 bases, J lost 4 bases, and 18 bases lay in between. The CDR3 is 15 residues long. Germline-derived CDR1 and CDR2 are KGHSH and LQKENI. The CDR3 reads CASSVGGQPSYGYTF. The CDR3 nucleotides read TGTGCCAGCTCGGTGGGAGGACAGCCGAGCTATGGCTACACCTTC.

This chain links TRBV28 with TRBJ2-2; D uncertain. V was clipped by 4 bases and J by 3 bases, with 15 bases between them. This CDR3 is built from 16 residues. Germline CDR1 MDHEN, CDR2 SYDVKM. The CDR3 spells CASSYPDGVYTGELFF. CDR3 nucleotide sequence: TGTGCCAGCAGTTACCCCGACGGAGTCTACACCGGGGAGCTGTTTTTT.

This clone was seen more than once but under ten times. V and J are TRBV6-6 and TRBJ1-1; no reliable D call. Germline V lookup: CDR1 MNHNY, CDR2 SVGAGI (reference sequence). Trimming took 8 bases from V and 6 from J, leaving 13 bases between them. The CDR3 contains 12 residues. As DNA, the CDR3 is TGTGCCAGCGGCCGTGGGGAGGCTGAAGCTTTCTTT. As protein: CASGRGEAEAFF.